Reported below is one TCR beta chain. These data come from a study of radiotherapy plus CTLA-4 blockade in lung cancer. The CDR3 runs 18 residues. CDR1 and CDR2 from the germline V gene are MNHEY and SMNVEV (reference sequence). J was trimmed by 8 bases and V by 7 bases; bases with no gene match: 25. Sequenced by immunoSEQ multiplex PCR; TCRdb stores in-frame clones only, minus some. The top ten hold 2% to 2.5% of the sample, which has tens of thousands of clones, around 86% seen once. V usage is TRBV27 and J usage is TRBJ1-2; 7 bases agree with TRBD1. The sequence came from a human donor with non-small cell lung cancer who had a partial response to radiotherapy plus ipilimumab. The specimen comprised peripheral blood, sampled from a patient treated with radiotherapy plus ipilimumab. The CDR3 here is CASKGGVGDSFFSRGYTF. The CDR3 bases are TGTGCCAGCAAAGGGGGCGTGGGGGACAGTTTTTTTTCTCGAGGCTACACCTTC.